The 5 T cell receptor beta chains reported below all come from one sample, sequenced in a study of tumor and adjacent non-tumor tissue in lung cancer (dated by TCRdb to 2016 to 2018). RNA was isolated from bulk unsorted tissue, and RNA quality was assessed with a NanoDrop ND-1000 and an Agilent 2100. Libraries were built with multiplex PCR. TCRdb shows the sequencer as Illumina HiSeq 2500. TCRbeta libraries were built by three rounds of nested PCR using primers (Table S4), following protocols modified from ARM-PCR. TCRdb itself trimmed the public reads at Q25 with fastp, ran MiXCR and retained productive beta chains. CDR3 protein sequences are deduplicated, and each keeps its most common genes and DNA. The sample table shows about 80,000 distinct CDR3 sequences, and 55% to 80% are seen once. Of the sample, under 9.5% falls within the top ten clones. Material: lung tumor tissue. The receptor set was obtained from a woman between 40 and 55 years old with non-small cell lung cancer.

CDR3 DNA: TGTGCCAGCAGCTTGGTGGGACCGGGTCCTGAAGCTTTCTTT. Translation: CASSLVGPGPEAFF. The genes are TRBV5-5 and TRBJ1-1, with D possibly being TRBD1 (5 bases). V was pared by 0 bases and J by 6 bases, with 12 bases between. The CDR3 has 14 amino acids. In germline, CDR1 is SGHKS, CDR2 YYEKEE (reference sequence).

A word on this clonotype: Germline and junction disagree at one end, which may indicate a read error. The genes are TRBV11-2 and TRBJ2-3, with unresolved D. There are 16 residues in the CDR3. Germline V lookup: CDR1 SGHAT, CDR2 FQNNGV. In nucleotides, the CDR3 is TGTACCAGCAACACTGCGCTAGATCCCTGCACAGATACGCAGTATTTT. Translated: CTSNTALDPCTDTQYF.

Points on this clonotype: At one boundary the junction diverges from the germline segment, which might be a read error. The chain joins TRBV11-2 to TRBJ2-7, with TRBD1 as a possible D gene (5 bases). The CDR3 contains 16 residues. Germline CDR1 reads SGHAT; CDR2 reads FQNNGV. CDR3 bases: TGTGCCAGTAGCCCCCCCGGTGGGCAGGGCTACTACGAGCAGTATTTC. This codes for CASSPPGGQGYYEQYF.

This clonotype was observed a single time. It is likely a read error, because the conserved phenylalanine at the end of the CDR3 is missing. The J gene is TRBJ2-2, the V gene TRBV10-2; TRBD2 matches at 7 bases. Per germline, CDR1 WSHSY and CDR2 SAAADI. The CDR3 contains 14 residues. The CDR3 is CASNWEGRSGKLFS. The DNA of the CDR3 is TGCGCCAGCAACTGGGAGGGCCGGAGCGGGAAGCTGTTTTCT.

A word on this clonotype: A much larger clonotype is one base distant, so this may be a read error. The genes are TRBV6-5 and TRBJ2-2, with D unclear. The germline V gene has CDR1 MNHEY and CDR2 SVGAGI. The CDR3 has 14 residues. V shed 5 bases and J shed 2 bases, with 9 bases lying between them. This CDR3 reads CASSDFSNTGELFF. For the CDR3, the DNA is TGTGCCAGCAGTGACTTTTCTAACACCGGGGAGCTGTTTTTT.